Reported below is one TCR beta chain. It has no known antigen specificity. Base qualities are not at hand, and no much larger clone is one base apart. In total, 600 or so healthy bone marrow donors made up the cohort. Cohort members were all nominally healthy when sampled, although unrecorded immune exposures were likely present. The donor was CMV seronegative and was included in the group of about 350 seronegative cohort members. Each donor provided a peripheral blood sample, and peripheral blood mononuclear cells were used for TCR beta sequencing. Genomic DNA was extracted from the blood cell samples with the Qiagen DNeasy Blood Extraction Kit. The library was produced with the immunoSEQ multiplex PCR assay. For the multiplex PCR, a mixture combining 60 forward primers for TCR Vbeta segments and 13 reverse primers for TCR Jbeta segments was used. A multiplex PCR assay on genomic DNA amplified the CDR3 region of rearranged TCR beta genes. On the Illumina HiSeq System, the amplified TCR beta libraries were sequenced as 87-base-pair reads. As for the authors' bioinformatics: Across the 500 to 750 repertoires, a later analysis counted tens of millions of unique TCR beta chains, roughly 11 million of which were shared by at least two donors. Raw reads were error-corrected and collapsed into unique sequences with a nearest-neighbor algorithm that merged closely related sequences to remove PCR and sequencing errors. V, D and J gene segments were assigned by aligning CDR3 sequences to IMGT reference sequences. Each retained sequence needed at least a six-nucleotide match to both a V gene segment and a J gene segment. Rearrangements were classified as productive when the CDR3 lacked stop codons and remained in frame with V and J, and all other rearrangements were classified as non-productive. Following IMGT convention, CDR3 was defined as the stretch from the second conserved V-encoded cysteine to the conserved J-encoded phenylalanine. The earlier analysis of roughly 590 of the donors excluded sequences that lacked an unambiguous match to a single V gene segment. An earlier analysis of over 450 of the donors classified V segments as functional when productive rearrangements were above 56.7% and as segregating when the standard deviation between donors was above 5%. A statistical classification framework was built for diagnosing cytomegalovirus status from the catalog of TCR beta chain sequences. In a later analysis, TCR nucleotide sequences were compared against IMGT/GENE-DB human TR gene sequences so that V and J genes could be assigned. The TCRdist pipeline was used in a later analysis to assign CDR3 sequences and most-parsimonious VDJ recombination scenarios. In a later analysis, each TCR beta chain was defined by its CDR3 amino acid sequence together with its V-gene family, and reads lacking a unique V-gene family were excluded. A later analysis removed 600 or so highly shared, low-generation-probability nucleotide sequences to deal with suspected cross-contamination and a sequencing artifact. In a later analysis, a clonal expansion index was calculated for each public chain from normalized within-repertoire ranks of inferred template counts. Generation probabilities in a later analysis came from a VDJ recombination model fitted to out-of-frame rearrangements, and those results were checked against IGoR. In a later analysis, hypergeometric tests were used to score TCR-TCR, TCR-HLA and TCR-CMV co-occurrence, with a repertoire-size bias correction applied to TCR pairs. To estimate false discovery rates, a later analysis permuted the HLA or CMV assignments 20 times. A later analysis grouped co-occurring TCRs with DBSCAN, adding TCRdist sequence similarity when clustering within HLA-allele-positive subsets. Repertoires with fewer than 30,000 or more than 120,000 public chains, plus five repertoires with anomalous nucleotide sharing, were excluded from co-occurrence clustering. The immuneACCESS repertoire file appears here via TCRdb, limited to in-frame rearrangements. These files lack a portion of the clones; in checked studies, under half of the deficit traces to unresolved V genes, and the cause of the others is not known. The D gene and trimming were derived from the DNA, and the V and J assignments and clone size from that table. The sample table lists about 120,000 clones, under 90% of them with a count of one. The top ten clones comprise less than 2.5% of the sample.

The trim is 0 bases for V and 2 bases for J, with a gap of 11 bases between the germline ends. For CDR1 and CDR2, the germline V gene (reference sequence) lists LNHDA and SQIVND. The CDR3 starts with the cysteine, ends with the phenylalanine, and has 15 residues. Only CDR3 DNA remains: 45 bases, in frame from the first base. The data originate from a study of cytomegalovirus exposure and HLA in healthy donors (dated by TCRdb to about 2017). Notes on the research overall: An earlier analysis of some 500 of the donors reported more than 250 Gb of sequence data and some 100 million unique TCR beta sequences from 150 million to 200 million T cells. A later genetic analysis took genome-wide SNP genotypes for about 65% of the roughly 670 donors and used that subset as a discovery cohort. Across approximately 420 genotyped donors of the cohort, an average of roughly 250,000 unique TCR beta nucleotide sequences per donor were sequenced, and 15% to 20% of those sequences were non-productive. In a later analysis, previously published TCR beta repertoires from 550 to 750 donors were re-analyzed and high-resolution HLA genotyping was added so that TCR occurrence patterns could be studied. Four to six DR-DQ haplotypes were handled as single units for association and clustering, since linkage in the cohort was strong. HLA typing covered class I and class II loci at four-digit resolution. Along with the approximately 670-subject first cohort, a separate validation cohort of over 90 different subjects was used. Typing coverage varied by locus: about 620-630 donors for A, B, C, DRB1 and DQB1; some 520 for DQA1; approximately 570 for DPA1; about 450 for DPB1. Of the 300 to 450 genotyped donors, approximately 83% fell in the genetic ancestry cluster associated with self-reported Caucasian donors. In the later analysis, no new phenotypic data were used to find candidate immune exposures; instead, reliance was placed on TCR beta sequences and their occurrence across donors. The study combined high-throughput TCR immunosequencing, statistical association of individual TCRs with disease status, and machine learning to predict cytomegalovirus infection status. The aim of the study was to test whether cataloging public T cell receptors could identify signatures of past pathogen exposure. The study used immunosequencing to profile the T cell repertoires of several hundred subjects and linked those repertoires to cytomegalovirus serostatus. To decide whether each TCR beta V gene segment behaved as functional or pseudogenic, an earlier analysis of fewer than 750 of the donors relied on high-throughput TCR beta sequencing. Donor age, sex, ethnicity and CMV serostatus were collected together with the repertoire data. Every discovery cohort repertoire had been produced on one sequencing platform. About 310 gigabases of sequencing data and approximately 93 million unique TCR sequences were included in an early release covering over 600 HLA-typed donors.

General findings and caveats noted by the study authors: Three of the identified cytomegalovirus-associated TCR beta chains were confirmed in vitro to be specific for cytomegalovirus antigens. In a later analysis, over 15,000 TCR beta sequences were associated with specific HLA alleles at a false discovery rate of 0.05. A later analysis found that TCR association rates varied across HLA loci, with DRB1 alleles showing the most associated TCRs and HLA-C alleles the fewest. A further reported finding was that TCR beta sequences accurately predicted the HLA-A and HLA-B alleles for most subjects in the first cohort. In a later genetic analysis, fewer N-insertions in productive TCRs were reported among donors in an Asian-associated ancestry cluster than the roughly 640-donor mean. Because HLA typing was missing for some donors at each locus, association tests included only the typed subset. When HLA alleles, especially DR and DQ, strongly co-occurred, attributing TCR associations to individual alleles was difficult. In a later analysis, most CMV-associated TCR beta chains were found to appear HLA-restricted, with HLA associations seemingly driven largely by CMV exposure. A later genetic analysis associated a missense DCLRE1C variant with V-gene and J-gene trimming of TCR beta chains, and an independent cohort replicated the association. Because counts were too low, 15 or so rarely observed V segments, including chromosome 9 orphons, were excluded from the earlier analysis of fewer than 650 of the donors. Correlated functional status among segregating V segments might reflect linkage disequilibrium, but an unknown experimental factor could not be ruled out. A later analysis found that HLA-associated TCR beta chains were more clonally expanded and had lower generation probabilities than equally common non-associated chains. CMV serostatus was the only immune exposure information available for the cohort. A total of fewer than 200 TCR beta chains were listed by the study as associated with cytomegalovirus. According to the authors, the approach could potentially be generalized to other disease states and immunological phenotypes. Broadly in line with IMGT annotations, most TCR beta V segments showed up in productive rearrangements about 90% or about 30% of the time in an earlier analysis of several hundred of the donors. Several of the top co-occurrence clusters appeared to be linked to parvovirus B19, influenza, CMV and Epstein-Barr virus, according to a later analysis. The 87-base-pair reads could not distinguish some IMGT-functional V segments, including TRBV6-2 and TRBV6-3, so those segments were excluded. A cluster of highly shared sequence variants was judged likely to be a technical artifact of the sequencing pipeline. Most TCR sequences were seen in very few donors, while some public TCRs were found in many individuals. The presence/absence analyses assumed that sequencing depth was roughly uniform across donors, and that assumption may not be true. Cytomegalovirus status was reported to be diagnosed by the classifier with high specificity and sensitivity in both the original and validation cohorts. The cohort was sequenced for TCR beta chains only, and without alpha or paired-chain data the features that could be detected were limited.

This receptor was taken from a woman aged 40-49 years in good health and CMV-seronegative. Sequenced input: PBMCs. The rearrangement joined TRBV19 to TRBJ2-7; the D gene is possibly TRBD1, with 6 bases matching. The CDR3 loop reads CASSIELSGAYEQYF. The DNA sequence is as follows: TGTGCCAGTAGTATAGAATTATCAGGGGCCTACGAGCAGTACTTC.